A selection of T cell receptor beta chains follows, all from one sample in a study of blood T cell repertoires in COVID-19. The protocol was immunoSEQ multiplex PCR, while the TCRdb copy is restricted to in-frame clones and leaves out a portion. This sample yields 30,000 or so clones, of which more than 80% are seen a single time; approximately 0.51% belongs to the top ten. The sequencing input was peripheral blood. The receptors shown here come from a woman aged 40 to 50 with active or convalescent COVID-19. Each CDR3 is given with its conserved first and last residue. D genes are given only for firm matches. Only part of the rows carry a size: once, few, many, or a class if the clone is expanded.

CDR3nt: TGCGCCAGCAGCCAATCCCCCGGCACGGGTAGAAACACTGAAGCTTTCTTT
CDR3aa: CASSQSPGTGRNTEAFF
abundance: -
j_gene: TRBJ1-1
d_gene: -
v_gene: TRBV4-1

CDR3nt: TGTGCCAGCAATGTCGGGTATGGGAGCACAGATACGCAGTATTTT
CDR3aa: CASNVGYGSTDTQYF
abundance: -
j_gene: TRBJ2-3
d_gene: -
v_gene: TRBV6-6

CDR3nt: TGTGCCAGCAGCCGAAGCGGGACGGCCCCCAATGAGCAGTTCTTC
CDR3aa: CASSRSGTAPNEQFF
abundance: -
j_gene: TRBJ2-1
d_gene: TRBD2
v_gene: TRBV2

CDR3nt: TGCAGCGTTGGCAGGGGCACCGGGGAGCTGTTTTTT
CDR3aa: CSVGRGTGELFF
abundance: -
j_gene: TRBJ2-2
d_gene: -
v_gene: TRBV29-1

CDR3nt: TGCGCCAGCAGCCAAGATAAGGCCGCGGGGTTCCCCGGCTACACCTTC
CDR3aa: CASSQDKAAGFPGYTF
abundance: -
j_gene: TRBJ1-2
d_gene: -
v_gene: TRBV4-3

CDR3nt: TGTGCCTGGAGTCTACAGGCACAAGCTTTCTTT
CDR3aa: CAWSLQAQAFF
abundance: -
j_gene: TRBJ1-1
d_gene: -
v_gene: TRBV30

CDR3nt: TGTGCCAGCAGCGCAGGACTAGCGGGGGGCATTGGCGAGCAGTACTTC
CDR3aa: CASSAGLAGGIGEQYF
abundance: -
j_gene: TRBJ2-7
d_gene: TRBD2
v_gene: TRBV9

CDR3nt: TGTGCCAGCAGTCCAAGTAGCGGGGGGTCGTCCTACAATGAGCAGTTCTTC
CDR3aa: CASSPSSGGSSYNEQFF
abundance: -
j_gene: TRBJ2-1
d_gene: TRBD2
v_gene: TRBV6-6

CDR3nt: TGTGCCAGCTCACCACTCGGGACAGGGGGCCGAGGTCAAGAGACCCAGTACTTC
CDR3aa: CASSPLGTGGRGQETQYF
abundance: -
j_gene: TRBJ2-5
d_gene: TRBD1
v_gene: TRBV18

CDR3nt: TGTGCCAGCAGTGCTCAACCCCGGGGGAACACTGAAGCTTTCTTT
CDR3aa: CASSAQPRGNTEAFF
abundance: -
j_gene: TRBJ1-1
d_gene: -
v_gene: TRBV6-4

CDR3nt: TGTGCCTGGAGCCATTCCTACGAGCAGTACTTC
CDR3aa: CAWSHSYEQYF
abundance: -
j_gene: TRBJ2-7
d_gene: -
v_gene: TRBV30

CDR3nt: TGTGCCACCGAGACTAGCATGACCGGGGAGCTGTTTTTT
CDR3aa: CATETSMTGELFF
abundance: -
j_gene: TRBJ2-2
d_gene: TRBD2
v_gene: TRBV7-2

CDR3nt: TGTGCCAGCGGCCGGGGGGACTCCCCCGGCGATGAGCAGTTCTTC
CDR3aa: CASGRGDSPGDEQFF
abundance: -
j_gene: TRBJ2-1
d_gene: TRBD2
v_gene: TRBV27

CDR3nt: TGCGCCAGCAGCGGTGGAAGGGGCGGGGAAGGCTACACCTTC
CDR3aa: CASSGGRGGEGYTF
abundance: -
j_gene: TRBJ1-2
d_gene: -
v_gene: TRBV5-1

CDR3nt: TGTGCCAGCAGCTTCAGGGCCTACAATGAGCAGTTCTTC
CDR3aa: CASSFRAYNEQFF
abundance: -
j_gene: TRBJ2-1
d_gene: -
v_gene: TRBV13

CDR3nt: TGTGCCAGCACCGGCGGTCCGGGAGTCGGGGAGCTGTTTTTT
CDR3aa: CASTGGPGVGELFF
abundance: -
j_gene: TRBJ2-2
d_gene: -
v_gene: TRBV7-9

CDR3nt: TGTGCCAGCAGCCCGAATTTCGGACTAGAGTTTACGGAGCAGTACTTC
CDR3aa: CASSPNFGLEFTEQYF
abundance: -
j_gene: TRBJ2-7
d_gene: TRBD2
v_gene: TRBV3-1/TRBV3-2

CDR3nt: TGCAGCGCCACCCCACCCAAGGGGCAGGGGGTGCGCTATGGCTACACCTTC
CDR3aa: CSATPPKGQGVRYGYTF
abundance: -
j_gene: TRBJ1-2
d_gene: TRBD1
v_gene: TRBV29-1

CDR3nt: TGTGCCAGCTCACCAGCGGGGACCCGAAACACTGAAGCTTTCTTT
CDR3aa: CASSPAGTRNTEAFF
abundance: -
j_gene: TRBJ1-1
d_gene: -
v_gene: TRBV18

CDR3nt: TGTGCCAGCAGCCTGTTCCAGGGAACCTACGAGCAGTACTTC
CDR3aa: CASSLFQGTYEQYF
abundance: -
j_gene: TRBJ2-7
d_gene: -
v_gene: TRBV5-6

CDR3nt: TGTGCCAGCAGCCAAGAGGTGGCAGGGAATTCACCCCTCCACTTT
CDR3aa: CASSQEVAGNSPLHF
abundance: -
j_gene: TRBJ1-6
d_gene: -
v_gene: TRBV4-2

CDR3nt: TGTGCCAGCAGCCCCGGGTCGGGGTCTGGAGAGACCCAGTACTTC
CDR3aa: CASSPGSGSGETQYF
abundance: -
j_gene: TRBJ2-5
d_gene: -
v_gene: TRBV7-3

CDR3nt: TGTGCCACCAGCAGAGCAGGGACTAGCGGGGTTACAGATACGCAGTATTTT
CDR3aa: CATSRAGTSGVTDTQYF
abundance: -
j_gene: TRBJ2-3
d_gene: TRBD2
v_gene: TRBV15

CDR3nt: TGTACCAGCAGTTCCAGGGTTGACGGGGAGCTGTTTTTT
CDR3aa: CTSSSRVDGELFF
abundance: -
j_gene: TRBJ2-2
d_gene: -
v_gene: TRBV28

CDR3nt: TGTGCCAGCAGCAGGACAGCAGTTAAAGATGGCTACACCTTC
CDR3aa: CASSRTAVKDGYTF
abundance: -
j_gene: TRBJ1-2
d_gene: -
v_gene: TRBV6-2/TRBV6-3

CDR3nt: TGCGCCAGCAGGGGGGAGCGGGAGGCCGATTACGAGCAGTACTTC
CDR3aa: CASRGEREADYEQYF
abundance: once
j_gene: TRBJ2-7
d_gene: TRBD2
v_gene: TRBV10-2

CDR3nt: TGTGCCAGCAGGCCAGCTGGGACAGCCTACGAGCAGTACTTC
CDR3aa: CASRPAGTAYEQYF
abundance: -
j_gene: TRBJ2-7
d_gene: TRBD1
v_gene: TRBV28

CDR3nt: TGTGCCAGCAGTTACTCCTCGGGGGACTCTGGAAACACCATATATTTT
CDR3aa: CASSYSSGDSGNTIYF
abundance: -
j_gene: TRBJ1-3
d_gene: -
v_gene: TRBV6-5

CDR3nt: TGTGCCAGCAGCCCCCTTTTGGGCTCCAATGAGCAGTTCTTC
CDR3aa: CASSPLLGSNEQFF
abundance: once
j_gene: TRBJ2-1
d_gene: -
v_gene: TRBV7-2

CDR3nt: TGTGCCAGCAGCCTCGGACAGGGGCGCGAAAAACTGTTTTTT
CDR3aa: CASSLGQGREKLFF
abundance: -
j_gene: TRBJ1-4
d_gene: TRBD1
v_gene: TRBV5-4

CDR3nt: TGTGCCTGGAGTCTCGGCAGGGGGAATCAGCCCCAGCATTTT
CDR3aa: CAWSLGRGNQPQHF
abundance: -
j_gene: TRBJ1-5
d_gene: TRBD1
v_gene: TRBV30

CDR3nt: TGTGCCAGCAGTTTCTCGGTGGAGTCGGGGTTCTACGAGCAGTACTTC
CDR3aa: CASSFSVESGFYEQYF
abundance: -
j_gene: TRBJ2-7
d_gene: -
v_gene: TRBV27

CDR3nt: TGTGCCAGCAGTTCCTCGGACAGATCCTACGAGCAGTACTTC
CDR3aa: CASSSSDRSYEQYF
abundance: once
j_gene: TRBJ2-7
d_gene: -
v_gene: TRBV28

CDR3nt: TGTGCCAGCAGTTACAGGAGGACTATCTACGAGCAGTACTTC
CDR3aa: CASSYRRTIYEQYF
abundance: -
j_gene: TRBJ2-7
d_gene: -
v_gene: TRBV6-2/TRBV6-3

CDR3nt: TGCGCCAGCAGCCTGACTAGCGGGAGCTACGAGCAGTACTTC
CDR3aa: CASSLTSGSYEQYF
abundance: -
j_gene: TRBJ2-7
d_gene: TRBD2
v_gene: TRBV4-1

CDR3nt: TGCGCCAGATCCAGGGCTCTGAACACTGAAGCTTTCTTT
CDR3aa: CARSRALNTEAFF
abundance: -
j_gene: TRBJ1-1
d_gene: -
v_gene: TRBV10-1

CDR3nt: TGTGCCAGCAGTTCCCCCGGGTCACCCTACTATGAAAAACTGTTTTTT
CDR3aa: CASSSPGSPYYEKLFF
abundance: -
j_gene: TRBJ1-4
d_gene: -
v_gene: TRBV5-5

CDR3nt: TGTGCCAGCAGTGGACACTCTAGCGGGAGCTCCTACAATGAGCAGTTCTTC
CDR3aa: CASSGHSSGSSYNEQFF
abundance: once
j_gene: TRBJ2-1
d_gene: TRBD2
v_gene: TRBV27

CDR3nt: TGCGCCAGCAGCTTACAGGGCCTACTGAACACCGGGGAGCTGTTTTTT
CDR3aa: CASSLQGLLNTGELFF
abundance: -
j_gene: TRBJ2-2
d_gene: -
v_gene: TRBV5-1

CDR3nt: TGTGCCATCAGCGGCGGGGGCGCGGGTGGCTACACCTTC
CDR3aa: CAISGGGAGGYTF
abundance: -
j_gene: TRBJ1-2
d_gene: -
v_gene: TRBV10-3

CDR3nt: TGTGCCAGCAGCTTTAATTCAGGGCCAGGCTACGAGCAGTACTTC
CDR3aa: CASSFNSGPGYEQYF
abundance: -
j_gene: TRBJ2-7
d_gene: -
v_gene: TRBV7-3

CDR3nt: TGTGCCAGCACGCCTCTCCCGGGGGGGGGTAACGAGCAGTACTTC
CDR3aa: CASTPLPGGGNEQYF
abundance: -
j_gene: TRBJ2-7
d_gene: TRBD2
v_gene: TRBV6-5

CDR3nt: TGCAGCGTCCCGGTGGGGGGGACGCAGTATTTT
CDR3aa: CSVPVGGTQYF
abundance: -
j_gene: TRBJ2-3
d_gene: TRBD2
v_gene: TRBV29-1

CDR3nt: TGTGCCTGGTCGGAGGTGGGGTACGAGCAGTACTTC
CDR3aa: CAWSEVGYEQYF
abundance: -
j_gene: TRBJ2-7
d_gene: -
v_gene: TRBV30

CDR3nt: TGTGCCAGCAGCCGGGGGGCGTCGGGCGAGCAGTACTTC
CDR3aa: CASSRGASGEQYF
abundance: -
j_gene: TRBJ2-7
d_gene: -
v_gene: TRBV6-5

CDR3nt: TGTGCCAGCAGCAAGGGGACAGATAACACTGAAGCTTTCTTT
CDR3aa: CASSKGTDNTEAFF
abundance: -
j_gene: TRBJ1-1
d_gene: TRBD1
v_gene: TRBV6-5

CDR3nt: TGTGCCAGCAGCCCAGCGACTAGCGGGGGACTCTCGGGCACAGATACGCAGTATTTT
CDR3aa: CASSPATSGGLSGTDTQYF
abundance: -
j_gene: TRBJ2-3
d_gene: TRBD2
v_gene: TRBV9

CDR3nt: TGTGCCAGCAGCCCGGGCGCGGGACTGATTTACAATGAGCAGTTCTTC
CDR3aa: CASSPGAGLIYNEQFF
abundance: few
j_gene: TRBJ2-1
d_gene: -
v_gene: TRBV7-3

CDR3nt: TGTGCCAGCAGCGATCCGGGACTAGCGGTAAGCGAGCAGTTCTTC
CDR3aa: CASSDPGLAVSEQFF
abundance: -
j_gene: TRBJ2-1
d_gene: TRBD2
v_gene: TRBV5-6

CDR3nt: TGTGCCAGCTCTACAGGGACCAGTCTCGAGCAGTACTTC
CDR3aa: CASSTGTSLEQYF
abundance: -
j_gene: TRBJ2-7
d_gene: -
v_gene: TRBV18

CDR3nt: TGTGCCAGCAGCCAAGATCACAGGACCAGCAATCAGCCCCAGCATTTT
CDR3aa: CASSQDHRTSNQPQHF
abundance: few
j_gene: TRBJ1-5
d_gene: -
v_gene: TRBV3-1/TRBV3-2

CDR3nt: TGTGCCAGCAGTAGCACAGGGGGCATCCAAGAGACCCAGTACTTC
CDR3aa: CASSSTGGIQETQYF
abundance: -
j_gene: TRBJ2-5
d_gene: TRBD1
v_gene: TRBV6-4

CDR3nt: TGTGCCAGCAGCCCCTTGCCCGGAGGGGCCCAGTACTTC
CDR3aa: CASSPLPGGAQYF
abundance: -
j_gene: TRBJ2-5
d_gene: -
v_gene: TRBV3-1/TRBV3-2

CDR3nt: TGTGCCTGGAGTCGAGGGATCGGGTACGAGCAGTACTTC
CDR3aa: CAWSRGIGYEQYF
abundance: -
j_gene: TRBJ2-7
d_gene: -
v_gene: TRBV30

CDR3nt: TGTGCCGGGGCAAGGGGAGATACGCAGTATTTT
CDR3aa: CAGARGDTQYF
abundance: -
j_gene: TRBJ2-3
d_gene: -
v_gene: TRBV6-5

CDR3nt: TGCGCCAGCAGCCAAGATGGCCCCATTCAGCCCCAGCATTTT
CDR3aa: CASSQDGPIQPQHF
abundance: -
j_gene: TRBJ1-5
d_gene: -
v_gene: TRBV4-1

CDR3nt: TGTGCCAGCAGTGAAACGGGAAAACTGTTTTTT
CDR3aa: CASSETGKLFF
abundance: -
j_gene: TRBJ1-4
d_gene: -
v_gene: TRBV6-1